The clone carrying this T cell receptor (beta chain) was counted many times. As yet, its antigen is unknown. TCRdb itself ran the 5' RACE reads through MiXCR, one entry per CDR3 protein. The table lists under 30,000 distinct CDR3 sequences, approximately 5.6% of them singletons. The data derive from a study of spatial heterogeneity in lung cancer. Study summary: Researchers sequenced follow-up PBMC samples if they had them, and these came a median of roughly two years after resection.

This sample's time point: blood at routine non-recurrence follow-up after resection. Whole RNA, which was extracted from tumor, nontumor lung tissue or frozen PBMC, was sequenced without any cell sorting. Study observations and caveats: Resection blood, more than follow-up blood, showed ubiquitous expanded tumor TCRs.

In germline, CDR1 is SGDLS, CDR2 YYNGEE. Trimming removed 4 bases at V and 6 bases at J, with 14 bases between. The CDR3 runs to 14 residues. The sample consisted of PBMCs, taken at follow-up. The V and J genes are TRBV9 and TRBJ2-4; D call uncertain. This sequence originates from a male donor with early-stage non-small cell lung cancer. CDR3 coding DNA: TGTGCCAGCAGCTCCCCTGGTGGCGCAAACATTCAGTACTTC. Amino acids: CASSSPGGANIQYF.